The 32 T cell receptor beta chains below were found in one sample sequenced in a study of blood T cell repertoires in COVID-19 (dated by TCRdb to about 2020). The library was prepared using the immunoSEQ multiplex PCR assay. As stored in TCRdb, this immuneACCESS dataset retains in-frame rearrangements with V and J assigned. A fraction of the clones does not appear; measured against another copy, unresolved V genes explain less than half of the discrepancy, and the remainder lacks a known reason. The sample table holds fewer than 400,000 clones, of which approximately 90% were seen once. The ten largest account for approximately 4.1% of the sample. Sequencing used PBMCs or T cells enriched from blood (not recorded which). Receptors originate from a man aged 30-40 years who had recovered from COVID-19.

The chain combines TRBV27 with TRBJ1-1; D is possibly TRBD1 (6 bases). The CDR3 covers 18 residues. Germline V gene data show CDR1 as MNHEY and CDR2 as SMNVEV (reference sequence). V was trimmed by 1 base and J by 0 bases, leaving 18 bases between them. The CDR3 coding sequence is TGTGCCAGCAGTTTATTGGTCCCTCGGGGACATCTGAACACTGAAGCTTTCTTT. This sequence encodes CASSLLVPRGHLNTEAFF.

The gene calls are TRBV15 and TRBJ1-3, with D possibly being TRBD1 (5 bases). The CDR3 spans 18 residues. V was pared by 0 bases and J by 4 bases, with 19 bases between. Looked up from germline, CDR1 is LNHNV and CDR2 is YYDKDF (reference sequence). CDR3 protein: CATSRDWDFKTRGNTIYF. The CDR3 DNA reads TGTGCCACCAGCAGAGATTGGGACTTTAAGACGAGGGGAAACACCATATATTTT.

This clone was detected only a few times. This chain uses TRBV11-3 with TRBJ2-7; 9 bases are a match to TRBD1. The CDR3 covers 15 residues. CDR1 and CDR2 (germline): SGHNT, YENEEA. With V trimmed by 11 bases and J by 2 bases, 13 bases remained unmatched. CDR3 bases: TGTGCCGGAATATTCCGGGACAGGGTCCCCTACGAGCAGTACTTC. Translated, it gives CAGIFRDRVPYEQYF.

The gene calls are TRBV19 and TRBJ2-3, with 8 bases lining up with TRBD1. J lost 6 bases, V lost 1 base, and 6 bases had no gene match. CDR3 size: 15 residues. From germline, CDR1 is LNHDA and CDR2 SQIVND (reference sequence). The CDR3: CASSIGGQGGDTQYF. The CDR3 region has the DNA TGTGCCAGTAGTATAGGCGGACAGGGTGGGGATACGCAGTATTTT.

This clone showed up just once. The CDR3 DNA is TGTGCCAGCAGCTTAGATGGGGCCAGGGGGCCTGATACGCAGTATTTT. Its translation: CASSLDGARGPDTQYF. This chain connects TRBV7-2 to TRBJ2-3; 8 nucleotides agree with TRBD1. There are 16 residues in the CDR3. Germline CDR1 SGHTA, CDR2 FQGNSA. The J segment lost 6 bases and the V segment lost 1 base, leaving 9 bases of the junction unmatched.

The rearrangement links TRBV5-3 to TRBJ1-1; D perhaps matches TRBD1 (5 bases). TRBV5-3 carries the ORF label, with uncertain function. There are 14 residues in the CDR3. V was trimmed by 0 bases and J by 2 bases, leaving 8 bases between them. The CDR3 DNA follows: TGTGCCAGAAGCTTGGGACAGACAAACACTGAAGCTTTCTTT. This gives the protein CARSLGQTNTEAFF.

The chain is built from TRBV5-1 and TRBJ2-6, with D perhaps TRBD1 (5 bases). The CDR3 extends over 18 amino acids. Germline values: CDR1 SGHRS, CDR2 YFSETQ. Between the trimmed V and J ends, which lost 2 bases and 0 bases, there was a span of 15 bases. DNA of the CDR3: TGCGCCAGCAGCTTCCCGCCAGGGTCGTACTCTGGGGCCAACGTCCTGACTTTC. This gives the protein CASSFPPGSYSGANVLTF.

The chain recombines TRBV7-2 with TRBJ1-5; 8 bases are a match to TRBD1. The V segment lost 4 bases and the J segment 6 bases; nucleotides outside the gene matches: 17. Germline V gene sequence: CDR1 SGHTA, CDR2 FQGNSA. The CDR3 covers 18 residues. The CDR3 nucleotides read TGTGCCAGCAGCTCTGGACAGGGCGACTTGGGAATGGGTCAGCCCCAGCATTTT. It is translated as CASSSGQGDLGMGQPQHF. The full variable domain, in which reference TRBV7-2 and TRBJ1-5 provide the parts outside the CDR3, is GAGVSQSPSNKVTEKGKDVELRCDPISGHTALYWYRQSLGQGLEFLIYFQGNSAPDKSGLPSDRFSAERTGGSVSTLTIQRTQQEDSAVYLCASSSGQGDLGMGQPQHFGDGTRLSIL.

The chain is built from TRBV3-1 (or the pseudogene TRBV3-2) and TRBJ1-4; weak D call: TRBD1 (5 bases). With 4 bases removed from V and 6 bases from J, the gap between germline ends came to 15 bases. Germline V gene sequence: CDR1 LGHDT, CDR2 YNNKEL (reference sequence). This CDR3 is 15 amino acids long. The CDR3 loop reads CASSRGVWSDEKLFF. The CDR3 DNA follows: TGTGCCAGCAGCCGGGGCGTCTGGTCCGATGAAAAACTGTTTTTT.

The V and J genes are TRBV15 and TRBJ2-4; D unresolved. Trimming shortened V by 0 bases and J by 3 bases, and 3 bases separated the two germline ends. The CDR3 contains 13 residues. CDR1 LNHNV and CDR2 YYDKDF come from the germline V gene (reference sequence). CDR3 sequence reads: CATSRDYKNIQYF. In DNA form, the CDR3 reads TGTGCCACCAGCAGAGATTACAAAAACATTCAGTACTTC.

This chain connects TRBV11-2 to TRBJ2-1; TRBD1 aligns across 7 bases. Germline V CDR1 and CDR2: SGHAT, FQNNGV. This CDR3 has 16 residues. The J segment lost 0 bases and the V segment lost 5 bases, leaving 7 bases of the junction unmatched. The CDR3: CASSMGQTSSYNEQFF. The CDR3 DNA reads as TGTGCCAGCAGCATGGGACAGACGAGCTCCTACAATGAGCAGTTCTTC. Based on the CDR3 plus reference TRBV11-2 and TRBJ2-1, the full variable domain is EAGVAQSPRYKIIEKRQSVAFWCNPISGHATLYWYQQILGQGPKLLIQFQNNGVVDDSQLPKDRFSAERLKGVDSTLKIQPAKLEDSAVYLCASSMGQTSSYNEQFFGPGTRLTVL.

The chain recombines TRBV6-5 with TRBJ1-5; 10 bases line up with TRBD1. The trim removed 6 bases at V and 2 bases at J, leaving 1 base unmatched. This CDR3 spans 14 amino acids. From germline, CDR1 is MNHEY and CDR2 SVGAGI. CDR3 in amino acids: CASSGQGGNQPQHF. In DNA form, the CDR3 reads TGTGCCAGCAGCGGACAGGGGGGCAATCAGCCCCAGCATTTT.

The CDR3 sequence is CASSINRGPNYEQYF. In DNA, the CDR3 is TGTGCCAGCAGTATAAACAGGGGGCCCAACTACGAGCAGTACTTC. The chain carries TRBV6-5 and TRBJ2-7; 9 nucleotides match TRBD1. This CDR3 comprises 15 residues. The germline V gene has CDR1 MNHEY and CDR2 SVGAGI. With V trimmed by 5 bases and J by 3 bases, 8 bases remained unmatched.

This clone has a handful of counts. V gene TRBV6-2 or TRBV6-3 combines with J gene TRBJ1-1; D gene ambiguous. Trimming took 0 bases from V and 0 from J, leaving 14 bases between them. CDR3 length equals 17 residues. Germline V lookup: CDR1 MNHEY, CDR2 SVGEGT. The CDR3 spells CASSYSFDTVMNTEAFF. The CDR3 region has the DNA TGTGCCAGCAGTTACTCGTTTGACACCGTAATGAACACTGAAGCTTTCTTT.

The chain uses TRBV5-4 and TRBJ2-5, with D maybe TRBD2 (7 bases). The V gene lost 4 bases and the J gene lost 5 bases, with 18 bases spanning the gap. This CDR3 has 15 amino acids. CDR1 SGHNT and CDR2 YYREEE come from the germline V gene (reference sequence). CDR3 DNA: TGTGCCAGCAGCCCGGTTGGGGGGGCTGGGGAGACCCAGTACTTC. Translating it yields CASSPVGGAGETQYF.

This chain joins TRBV19 and TRBJ2-7; the D gene is possibly TRBD1 (5 bases). Germline CDR1 LNHDA, CDR2 SQIVND (reference sequence). This CDR3 contains 14 residues. Between the trimmed V and J ends, which lost 6 bases and 0 bases, there was a span of 12 bases. CDR3 amino acids: CASSKTAYSYEQYF. CDR3 sequence (DNA): TGTGCCAGTAGCAAGACAGCTTACTCCTACGAGCAGTACTTC.

The genes are TRBV6-5 and TRBJ2-7; D possibly corresponds to TRBD1 (6 bases). CDR1 MNHEY and CDR2 SVGAGI come from the germline V gene. V dropped 2 bases and J dropped 3 bases, with 17 bases sitting between them. The CDR3 has 16 residues. This chain's CDR3 is CASSYGARGGNYEQYF. CDR3 coding DNA: TGTGCCAGCAGTTACGGGGCTCGAGGGGGAAACTACGAGCAGTACTTC.

V usage is TRBV28 and J usage is TRBJ1-4; no reliable D call. The germline V gene has CDR1 MDHEN and CDR2 SYDVKM. With 2 bases removed from V and 8 bases from J, the gap between germline ends came to 15 bases. The CDR3 length is 15 residues. As DNA, the CDR3 is TGTGCCAGCAGTTTAAACGACGCAAGAGGAGAAAAACTGTTTTTT. Protein product: CASSLNDARGEKLFF.

The chain carries TRBV9 and TRBJ1-6; the D is unclear. CDR1 SGDLS and CDR2 YYNGEE come from the germline V gene. Trimming left V 0 bases short and J 10 bases short, with 14 bases between. The CDR3 has 15 residues. CDR3 nucleotide sequence: TGTGCCAGCAGCGTAGGGGGAGGGCAAGGCTCACCCCTCCACTTT. This translates into CASSVGGGQGSPLHF.

This chain connects TRBV3-1 (or the pseudogene TRBV3-2) to TRBJ1-5; D not resolved. This CDR3 has 12 residues. The germline CDR1 and CDR2 sequences are LGHDT and YNNKEL (reference sequence). V gave up 3 bases and J gave up 9 bases, with 9 bases separating them. For the CDR3, the DNA is TGTGCCAGCAGCCACGAGTCCGGGCCCCAGCATTTT. This sequence encodes CASSHESGPQHF.

The CDR3 here is CATRGGQGVTDTQYF. The CDR3 DNA is TGTGCCACCCGCGGAGGACAGGGGGTAACAGATACGCAGTATTTT. The chain recombines TRBV24-1 with TRBJ2-3, with 10 bases fitting TRBD1. The length of the CDR3 is 15 residues. V was clipped by 9 bases and J by 3 bases; unmatched bases: 8. Per the germline V gene, CDR1 is KGHDR and CDR2 is SFDVKD.

V gene TRBV3-1 (or the pseudogene TRBV3-2) combines with J gene TRBJ1-3; a weak D match, TRBD1 (5 bases). The V gene's germline CDR1 is LGHDT and CDR2 YNNKEL (reference sequence). This CDR3 is built from 14 residues. V gave up 5 bases and J gave up 10 bases, with 18 bases separating them. DNA for the CDR3: TGTGCCAGCAGCGGAAGGACACGGCAAAGGACCATATATTTT. Translated, it gives CASSGRTRQRTIYF.

This chain links TRBV19 with TRBJ1-1; TRBD1 matches at 12 bases. V shed 5 bases and J 6 bases; nucleotides not matched to a gene: 4. This CDR3 spans 14 amino acids. The germline gives CDR1 LNHDA, CDR2 SQIVND (reference sequence). CDR3 loop: CASSPGQGAAEAFF. CDR3 DNA sequence: TGTGCCAGTAGTCCGGGACAGGGGGCAGCTGAAGCTTTCTTT.

This chain uses TRBV2 with TRBJ1-5, with TRBD1 identical over 7 bases. CDR3 length equals 15 residues. The V gene's germline CDR1 is SNHLY and CDR2 FYNNEI. Trimming cost V 6 bases and J 3 bases; bases outside gene matches: 8. The CDR3 DNA sequence: TGTGCCAGCAGCGAGGGGACAGTTCTCAATCAGCCCCAGCATTTT. Protein product: CASSEGTVLNQPQHF.

The chain joins TRBV28 to TRBJ1-1; a weak D match, TRBD1 (5 bases). CDR3 length equals 15 residues. CDR1 is MDHEN, CDR2 SYDVKM, per germline. V lost 3 bases and J 4 bases, leaving 15 bases between the germline ends. CDR3 residues: CASSFRGGRFTEAFF. CDR3 coding DNA: TGTGCCAGCAGTTTTAGGGGCGGACGGTTCACTGAAGCTTTCTTT.

The rearrangement uses TRBV3-1 (or the pseudogene TRBV3-2) and TRBJ2-7, with a tentative D call TRBD2 (6 bases). The CDR3 has 16 amino acids. The V end lost 4 bases, the J end lost 0 bases, and 16 bases lay between the germline ends. The germline V gene has CDR1 LGHDT and CDR2 YNNKEL (reference sequence). In DNA form, the CDR3 reads TGTGCCAGCAGCCTGATCCGGGACTCAAGCTCCTACGAGCAGTACTTC. It codes for CASSLIRDSSSYEQYF.

This chain joins TRBV10-3 and TRBJ2-7; D perhaps matches TRBD1 (6 bases). CDR3 length: 14 amino acids. Germline V lookup: CDR1 ENHRY, CDR2 SYGVKD. Trimming shortened V by 6 bases and J by 2 bases, and 14 bases separated the two germline ends. The CDR3: CAISRDTSTYEQYF. Here the CDR3 DNA reads TGTGCCATCAGCCGGGACACTTCGACCTACGAGCAGTACTTC.

The V gene is TRBV7-9, the J gene TRBJ1-2; possible D gene TRBD1, 5 bases. The CDR3 sequence is 14 residues long. V was shortened by 2 bases and J by 7 bases, with 14 bases between the two germline ends. Germline assignment: CDR1 SEHNR and CDR2 FQNEAQ (reference sequence). CDR3 amino acids: CASSLLQVGSGYTF. In DNA form, the CDR3 reads TGTGCCAGCAGCTTACTACAGGTCGGCTCTGGCTACACCTTC.

The chain is built from TRBV6-1 and TRBJ2-1; the match to TRBD1 covers 8 bases. The germline V gene encodes CDR1 MNHNS and CDR2 SASEGT. V dropped 0 bases and J dropped 7; count of bases not matched to a gene: 2. This CDR3 has 14 amino acids. CDR3 in DNA: TGTGCCAGCAGTGAAGCTTACAGGGGGAATGAGCAGTTCTTC. This encodes CASSEAYRGNEQFF.

The genes are TRBV12-3 or TRBV12-4 and TRBJ2-3, with a weak D call TRBD2 (6 bases). V lost 6 bases and J lost 6, with 13 bases in between. This CDR3 spans 13 amino acids. The CDR3 here is CASSTPGRDTQYF. The CDR3 bases are TGTGCCAGCAGCACTCCAGGGAGGGATACGCAGTATTTT.

This rearrangement joins TRBV10-2 to TRBJ1-2, with D unclear. Germline lookup yields CDR1 WSHSY and CDR2 SAAADI. V lost 2 bases and J lost 5, with 15 bases in between. The CDR3 spans 15 residues. CDR3 loop: CASSEGPRDFYGYTF. In nucleotides, the CDR3 is TGCGCCAGCAGTGAGGGCCCACGAGACTTTTATGGCTACACCTTC.

The chain combines TRBV11-2 with TRBJ1-2; D call uncertain. The CDR3 consists of 11 residues. Germline CDR1 reads SGHAT; CDR2 reads FQNNGV. V lost 5 bases, J lost 4 bases, and 5 bases lay in between. The CDR3 loop is CASSEGYGYTF. CDR3 DNA sequence: TGTGCCAGCAGCGAGGGCTATGGCTACACCTTC.